One sample yielded the 9 T cell receptor beta chains listed below, sequenced in a study of T cells in Graves' hyperthyroidism and ophthalmopathy. Using RNA transcripts as the source, TCR beta CDR3 regions were amplified. TCR CDR3 underwent first-round RT-PCR with the HTBI primer set. MiXCR, applied by TCRdb to the multiplex PCR reads, yields one record per CDR3 protein. The sample holds fewer than 600,000 distinct CDR3 sequences; 14% are singletons and the top ten take 15% to 20%. Sequencing input: blood. All receptors come from a woman aged 18-29 years with Graves' hyperthyroidism.

The table lists this clonotype with a count of one. Just one base apart from a much larger clone, this may be a read error. This chain joins TRBV7-9 and TRBJ1-1; no definite D call. The CDR3 totals 14 residues. Germline V gene data show CDR1 as SEHNR and CDR2 as FQNEAQ (reference sequence). The CDR3 DNA sequence: TGTACCAGCAGCTTTGGGGAACCGAACACTGAAGCTTTCTTT. It specifies CTSSFGEPNTEAFF.

The chain is built from TRBV6-1 and TRBJ2-2; unclear D gene. Trimming removed 7 bases at V and 5 bases at J, with 11 bases between. CDR3 size: 13 residues. Germline assignment: CDR1 MNHNS and CDR2 SASEGT. CDR3 region: CASTLTRTGELFF. The CDR3 DNA reads TGTGCCAGCACTTTAACTCGTACCGGGGAGCTGTTTTTT.

This chain joins TRBV10-3 and TRBJ2-3, with 12 bases lining up with TRBD2. Germline V gene lookup returns CDR1 ENHRY and CDR2 SYGVKD. CDR3 size: 16 residues. V lost 6 bases and J lost 2; bases outside the gene matches: 6. CDR3 amino acids: CAIRDGLAGYTDTQYF. The CDR3 DNA sequence: TGTGCCATCAGGGACGGACTAGCGGGGTACACAGATACGCAGTATTTT.

The CDR3 reads CASSQDAERLNTEAFF. CDR3 nucleotide sequence: TGCGCCAGCAGCCAAGATGCCGAGAGGCTGAACACTGAAGCTTTCTTT. The V call is TRBV4-1, the J call TRBJ1-1, with unresolved D. CDR1 MGHRA and CDR2 YSYEKL come from the germline V gene. The germline V and J ends were trimmed by 0 bases and 0 bases, with 11 bases remaining between them. This CDR3 is 16 amino acids long.

The chain employs TRBV3-1 and TRBJ2-7; 7 nucleotides match TRBD2. Germline CDR1 LGHDT, CDR2 YNNKEL (reference sequence). The CDR3 is made up of 15 amino acids. J lost 3 bases, V lost 1 base, and 6 bases had no gene match. For the CDR3, the DNA is TGTGCCAGCAGCCAAGGAGGGAGGGCCGGCTACGAGCAGTACTTC. Its protein is CASSQGGRAGYEQYF.

The sample holds a few counts of this clonotype. The chain has TRBV12-3 or TRBV12-4 and TRBJ1-5, with unresolved D. V was shortened by 6 bases and J by 0 bases, with 9 bases between the two germline ends. The length of the CDR3 is 14 residues. This CDR3 reads CASSRIVSNQPQHF. As DNA, the CDR3 is TGTGCCAGCAGCCGGATCGTTAGCAATCAGCCCCAGCATTTT.

This clonotype was recorded at least ten times. V gene TRBV6-1 combines with J gene TRBJ1-2; D remains ambiguous. The germline V gene has CDR1 MNHNS and CDR2 SASEGT. The CDR3 loop spans 13 amino acids. Trimming cost V 5 bases and J 5 bases, with 12 bases left between them. CDR3 nucleotides: TGTGCCAGCAGTTCGAACGTACCGTATGGCTACACCTTC. Its protein is CASSSNVPYGYTF.

In its sample, this clonotype was seen many times. The rearrangement joins TRBV14 to TRBJ2-5; tentatively, D is TRBD2 (5 bases). Trimming pared 0 bases from V and 3 bases from J, leaving 14 bases between. The CDR3 is 16 amino acids. The germline gives CDR1 SGHDN, CDR2 FVKESK. CDR3 coding DNA: TGTGCCAGCAGCCAAGATCCGGGATGGCGGGAAGAGACCCAGTACTTC. It codes for CASSQDPGWREETQYF.

The gene calls are TRBV6-1 and TRBJ1-4, with 8 bases that match TRBD1. V gave up 5 bases and J gave up 8 bases; unmatched junction bases: 7. CDR1 and CDR2 from the germline V gene are MNHNS and SASEGT. The CDR3 has 14 residues. The CDR3 DNA reads as TGTGCCAGCAGTCGCGACAGGGGTGGGGAAAAACTGTTTTTT. Translating gives CASSRDRGGEKLFF.